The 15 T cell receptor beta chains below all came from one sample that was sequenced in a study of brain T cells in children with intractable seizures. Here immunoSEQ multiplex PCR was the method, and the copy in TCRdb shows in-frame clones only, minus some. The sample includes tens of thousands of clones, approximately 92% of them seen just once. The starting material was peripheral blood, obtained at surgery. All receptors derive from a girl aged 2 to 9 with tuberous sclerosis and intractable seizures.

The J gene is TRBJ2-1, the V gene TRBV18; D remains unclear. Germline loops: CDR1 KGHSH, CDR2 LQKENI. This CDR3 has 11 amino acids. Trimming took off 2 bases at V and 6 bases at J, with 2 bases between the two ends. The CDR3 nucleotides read TGTGCCAGCTCACCAGGCAATGAGCAGTTCTTC. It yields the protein CASSPGNEQFF.

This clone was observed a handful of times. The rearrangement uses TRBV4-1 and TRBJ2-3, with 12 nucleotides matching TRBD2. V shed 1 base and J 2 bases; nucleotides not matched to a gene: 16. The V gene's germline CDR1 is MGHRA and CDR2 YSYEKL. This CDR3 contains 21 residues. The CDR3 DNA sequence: TGCGCCAGCAGCCAAGTAGACATAACTAGCGGGGGGCCGCGACTCACAGATACGCAGTATTTT. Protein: CASSQVDITSGGPRLTDTQYF.

The CDR3 nucleotides read TGTGCCAGCAGCCAAGGGGGAAACTATGGCTACACCTTC. This gives the protein CASSQGGNYGYTF. The J gene is TRBJ1-2, the V gene TRBV4-2; D is uncertain. The CDR3 contains 13 residues. Trimming cost V 1 base and J 2 bases, with 5 bases left between them. Germline V gene data show CDR1 as LGHNA and CDR2 as YNFKEQ.

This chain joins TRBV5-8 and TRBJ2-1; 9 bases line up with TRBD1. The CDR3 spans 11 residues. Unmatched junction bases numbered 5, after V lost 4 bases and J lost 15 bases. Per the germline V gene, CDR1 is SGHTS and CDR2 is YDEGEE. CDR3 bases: TGTGCCAGCAGCGTTGACAGGGGGTGGTTCTTC. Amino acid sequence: CASSVDRGWFF.

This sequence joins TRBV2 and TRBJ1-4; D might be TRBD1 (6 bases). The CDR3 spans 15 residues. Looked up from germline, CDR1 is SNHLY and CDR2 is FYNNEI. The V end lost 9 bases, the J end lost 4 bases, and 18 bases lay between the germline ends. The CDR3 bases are TGTGCCAGTCAAAACTCAGGGGCCTATAATGAAAAACTGTTTTTT. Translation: CASQNSGAYNEKLFF.

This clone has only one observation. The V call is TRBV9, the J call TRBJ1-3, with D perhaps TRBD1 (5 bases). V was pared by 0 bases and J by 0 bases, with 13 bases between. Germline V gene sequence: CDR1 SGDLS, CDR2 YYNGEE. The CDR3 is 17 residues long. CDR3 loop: CASSVGGPGPSGNTIYF. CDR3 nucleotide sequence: TGTGCCAGCAGCGTAGGGGGACCAGGGCCCTCTGGAAACACCATATATTTT.

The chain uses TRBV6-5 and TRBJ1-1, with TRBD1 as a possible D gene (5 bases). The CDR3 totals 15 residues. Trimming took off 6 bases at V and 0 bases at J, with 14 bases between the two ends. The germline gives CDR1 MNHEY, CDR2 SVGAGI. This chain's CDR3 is CASRPSPGLNTEAFF. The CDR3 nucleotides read TGTGCCAGCAGACCTTCCCCGGGGCTGAACACTGAAGCTTTCTTT.

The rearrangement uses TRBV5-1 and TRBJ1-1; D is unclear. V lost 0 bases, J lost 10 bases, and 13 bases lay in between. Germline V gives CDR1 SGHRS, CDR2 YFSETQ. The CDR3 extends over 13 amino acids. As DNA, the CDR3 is TGCGCCAGCAGCTTGGCCTTGGGTTCAGTAGCTTTCTTT. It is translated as CASSLALGSVAFF.

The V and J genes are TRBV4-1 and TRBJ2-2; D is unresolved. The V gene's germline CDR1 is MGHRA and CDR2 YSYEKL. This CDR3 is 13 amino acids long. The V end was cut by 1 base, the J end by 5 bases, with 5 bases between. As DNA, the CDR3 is TGCGCCAGCAGCCAAGGGCAGACCGGGGAGCTGTTTTTT. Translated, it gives CASSQGQTGELFF.

The CDR3 reads CASSVGISRNEQFF. The DNA for the CDR3 is TGTGCCAGCAGTGTTGGTATCTCCAGGAATGAGCAGTTCTTC. This chain joins TRBV25-1 and TRBJ2-1; D is undetermined. V lost 4 bases, J lost 7 bases, and 14 bases lay in between. The CDR3 loop spans 14 amino acids. Germline CDR1 and CDR2: MGHDK and SYGVNS.

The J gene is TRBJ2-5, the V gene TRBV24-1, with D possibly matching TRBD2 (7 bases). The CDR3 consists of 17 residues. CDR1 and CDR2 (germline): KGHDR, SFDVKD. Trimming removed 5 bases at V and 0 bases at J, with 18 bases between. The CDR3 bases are TGTGCCACCAGTGGCGCCTGGGAGGGGGGAAACCAAGAGACCCAGTACTTC. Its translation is CATSGAWEGGNQETQYF.

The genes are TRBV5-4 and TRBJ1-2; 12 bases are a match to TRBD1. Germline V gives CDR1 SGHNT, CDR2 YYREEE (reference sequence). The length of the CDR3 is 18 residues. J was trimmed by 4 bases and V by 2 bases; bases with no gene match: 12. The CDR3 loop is CASSLRTGQGARSYGYTF. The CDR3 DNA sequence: TGTGCCAGCAGCTTACGAACGGGACAGGGGGCGAGAAGCTATGGCTACACCTTC.

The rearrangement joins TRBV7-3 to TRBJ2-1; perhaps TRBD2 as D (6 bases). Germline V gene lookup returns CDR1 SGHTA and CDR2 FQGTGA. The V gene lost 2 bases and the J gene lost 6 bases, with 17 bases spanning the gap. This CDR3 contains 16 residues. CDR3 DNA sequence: TGTGCCAGCAGCTTATCTTACTCGGGGCGGGGCAATGAGCAGTTCTTC. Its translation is CASSLSYSGRGNEQFF.

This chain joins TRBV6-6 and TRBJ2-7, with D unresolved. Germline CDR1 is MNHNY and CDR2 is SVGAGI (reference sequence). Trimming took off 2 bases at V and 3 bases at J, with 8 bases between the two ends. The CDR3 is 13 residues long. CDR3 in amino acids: CASSYLAYYEQYV. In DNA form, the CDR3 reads TGTGCCAGCAGTTACCTTGCTTACTACGAGCAGTACGTC.

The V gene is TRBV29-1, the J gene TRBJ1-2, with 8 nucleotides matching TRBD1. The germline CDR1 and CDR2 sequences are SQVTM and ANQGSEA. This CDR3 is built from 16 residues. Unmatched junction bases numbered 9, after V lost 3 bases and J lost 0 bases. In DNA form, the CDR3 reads TGCAGCGTTGATTATCTCGGACAGGGCCCTAACTATGGCTACACCTTC. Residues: CSVDYLGQGPNYGYTF.